This T cell receptor (beta chain) was documented in a study of glioma-infiltrating T cells. Study-level results: Above-expected tissue-blood divergence occurred in all gliomas, most in low-grade ones.

TCR alpha and beta CDR3 regions were amplified from RNA using iRepertoire nested multiplex PCR. For one-step reverse transcription and amplification, about 85-400 ng of tissue mRNA or PBMC total RNA was used. Via MiXCR, TCRdb re-called the multiplex PCR reads, giving one row per CDR3 protein. The table has approximately 15,000 distinct CDR3 sequences, 55% to 70% seen once. The CDR3 length is 14 residues. Germline CDR1 MGHRA, CDR2 YSYEKL. Trimming left V 1 base short and J 0 bases short, with 7 bases between. As to this clonotype: Its antigen remains unknown.

The specimen was glioma tissue, nonneoplastic brain tissue, or PBMCs (not recorded which). The chain joins TRBV4-1 to TRBJ2-7; D is unresolved. This clonotype originated in a human donor with low-grade glioma or glioblastoma, undergoing nonglioma brain surgery, or in good health (not recorded which). The CDR3 bases are TGCGCCAGCAGCCAAGTGGGGTACTCCTACGAGCAGTACTTC. Residues: CASSQVGYSYEQYF.